A selection of T cell receptor beta chains follows, all from one sample in a study of preoperative IRX-2 immunotherapy in early breast cancer. Sequenced by immunoSEQ multiplex PCR; TCRdb stores in-frame clones only, minus some. The sample has about 98,000 clones, around 86% seen once. Sequences were derived from tumor tissue, sampled after IRX-2 immunotherapy. These receptors originate from a human donor with breast cancer. CDR3s include the opening cysteine and the closing phenylalanine or tryptophan. A D gene is named only where the DNA matches it firmly. Size tells how often a clone was seen (once, few, many) or the class of an expanded clone, and some rows leave it out.

V gene,D gene,J gene,CDR3 length,clone size,CDR3 protein,CDR3 DNA
TRBV5-1,TRBD1,TRBJ1-4,14,few,CASSSGTGHEKLFF,TGCGCCAGCAGCTCAGGGACAGGACATGAAAAACTGTTTTTT
TRBV10-2,TRBD1,TRBJ1-5,13,.,CASSELQGQPQHF,TGCGCCAGCAGTGAGCTACAGGGGCAGCCCCAGCATTTT
TRBV7-7,.,TRBJ1-3,16,.,CASSLVTGYTGNTIYF,TGTGCCAGCAGCTTAGTAACAGGGTATACTGGAAACACCATATATTTT
TRBV28,TRBD1,TRBJ1-1,12,.,CASSLGGQRAFF,TGTGCCAGCAGTTTAGGGGGACAGAGGGCTTTCTTT
TRBV28,TRBD1,TRBJ1-4,16,.,CASSFQTGGANEKLFF,TGTGCCAGCAGTTTCCAGACAGGGGGGGCTAATGAAAAACTGTTTTTT
TRBV5-1,TRBD1,TRBJ2-7,15,.,CASSPGTGSPYEQYF,TGCGCCAGCAGCCCGGGGACAGGTAGCCCCTACGAGCAGTACTTC
TRBV28,.,TRBJ1-1,14,.,CASSFRGIITEAFF,TGTGCCAGCAGTTTCAGGGGAATCATCACTGAAGCTTTCTTT
TRBV6-8,TRBD1,TRBJ1-2,14,.,CASSSPGQFYGYTF,TGTGCCAGCAGTTCCCCGGGACAGTTCTATGGCTACACCTTC
TRBV10-1,TRBD1,TRBJ2-7,13,.,CASSVLTGAEQYF,TGCGCCAGCAGTGTCCTGACAGGGGCCGAGCAGTACTTC
TRBV6-8,.,TRBJ1-5,12,.,CASNPPAQPQHF,TGTGCCAGCAACCCCCCGGCGCAGCCCCAGCATTTT
TRBV18,.,TRBJ1-2,15,.,CASSPPTRPVSGYTF,TGTGCCAGCTCACCACCGACTCGCCCGGTCAGTGGCTACACCTTC
TRBV6-8,.,TRBJ1-5,16,few,CASSGEVRGSNQPQHF,TGTGCCAGCAGTGGAGAAGTTCGGGGTAGCAATCAGCCCCAGCATTTT
TRBV12-5,TRBD1,TRBJ1-4,14,once,CASAKTGTNEKLFF,TGTGCTAGTGCCAAGACAGGGACTAATGAAAAACTGTTTTTT
TRBV29-1,TRBD2,TRBJ2-1,14,.,CSGEGLAGGGEQFF,TGCAGCGGAGAGGGACTAGCGGGAGGGGGGGAGCAGTTCTTC
TRBV6-8,.,TRBJ1-1,15,few,CASSFPSAGRNEAFF,TGTGCCAGCAGTTTCCCCTCGGCAGGGCGGAATGAAGCTTTCTTT
TRBV11-3,.,TRBJ1-4,14,.,CASSLREGSEKLFF,TGTGCCAGCAGCTTAAGGGAGGGGAGTGAAAAACTGTTTTTT
TRBV6-8,.,TRBJ2-2,14,.,CAILGASNTGELFF,TGTGCCATCTTGGGGGCCTCGAACACCGGGGAGCTGTTTTTT
TRBV9,.,TRBJ2-1,12,.,CASSFGHNEQFF,TGTGCCAGCAGCTTCGGACACAATGAGCAGTTCTTC
TRBV6-7,TRBD2,TRBJ2-1,15,.,CASRHLSGGYNEQFF,TGTGCCAGCAGACACCTTAGCGGGGGGTACAATGAGCAGTTCTTC
TRBV5-1,TRBD1,TRBJ1-1,14,.,CASSRQGPSTEAFF,TGCGCCAGCAGCCGACAGGGGCCAAGCACTGAAGCTTTCTTT
TRBV7-1,.,TRBJ1-2,13,.,CASSLGGDYGYTF,TGTGCCAGCAGCTTAGGCGGCGATTATGGCTACACCTTC
TRBV15,TRBD1,TRBJ1-4,15,few,CATSRTDRVEEKLFF,TGTGCCACCAGCAGAACCGACAGGGTAGAGGAAAAACTGTTTTTT
TRBV11-3,.,TRBJ2-7,14,few,CASSKWGSFSEQYF,TGTGCCAGCAGTAAGTGGGGGAGTTTCTCCGAGCAGTACTTC
TRBV11-3,.,TRBJ1-1,16,.,CASSLGRGGMNTEAFF,TGTGCCAGCAGCTTGGGGAGGGGGGGAATGAACACTGAAGCTTTCTTT
TRBV18,.,TRBJ2-1,16,.,CASSPRSQIGRNEQFF,TGTGCCAGCTCACCACGCTCCCAAATAGGTCGGAATGAGCAGTTCTTC
TRBV6-9,.,TRBJ1-4,15,once,CASNFQGITNEKLFF,TGTGCCAGCAATTTCCAGGGTATAACTAATGAAAAACTGTTTTTT
TRBV6-8,TRBD1,TRBJ1-2,14,.,CASRELTGGYGYTF,TGTGCCAGCAGAGAGTTAACAGGGGGCTATGGCTACACCTTC
TRBV7-4,TRBD1,TRBJ1-5,13,.,CASSRTGGEPQHF,TGTGCCAGCAGCCGGACAGGGGGGGAGCCCCAGCATTTT
TRBV27,.,TRBJ2-3,18,.,CASSLKGERASGTDTQYF,TGTGCCAGCAGTTTAAAAGGAGAACGAGCTAGCGGCACAGATACGCAGTATTTT
TRBV10-2,TRBD1,TRBJ1-2,17,once,CASSESAKTGGSYGYTF,TGCGCCAGCAGTGAGTCGGCGAAGACAGGGGGGTCCTATGGCTACACCTTC
TRBV11-3,.,TRBJ1-1,17,few,CASSLDYRDPGDTEAFF,TGTGCCAGCAGCTTAGATTACCGGGACCCGGGAGACACTGAAGCTTTCTTT
TRBV19,.,TRBJ2-7,15,.,CASSDGAGSSYEQYF,TGTGCCAGTAGTGATGGGGCGGGAAGCTCCTACGAGCAGTACTTC
TRBV28,TRBD1,TRBJ1-3,16,.,CASSFDRGSFGNTIYF,TGTGCCAGCAGTTTCGACAGGGGTTCGTTCGGAAACACCATATATTTT